This entry describes one T cell receptor beta chain. What it recognizes is unknown. The CDR3 length is 15 residues. V shed 4 bases, J shed 4 bases, and the junction held 5 bases outside the gene matches. Germline V gene lookup returns CDR1 MRHNA and CDR2 SNTAGT. Related graft donors supplied nonmyeloablative bone marrow transplants, and mixed chimerism was transient. Unstimulated regulatory T cells (CD4+CD25+CD127-), CD4+CD25- non-regulatory cells, CD4 and CD8 cells were FACS-sorted from thawed PBMCs. Sequencing used immunoSEQ multiplex PCR; TCRdb keeps in-frame clones, though not all of them. The table shows 20,000 to 25,000 clones, with approximately 84% occurring only once. This entry is derived from a study of Tregs in tolerant kidney transplant recipients. Overall study results and limits: Changing PCR primers prevented nucleotide comparison between some patients' samples. Tolerant patients' donor-specific Tregs expanded beyond overall Tregs, suggesting antigen-driven growth. Few patients were studied, so findings need validation in larger groups.

This TCR was sampled from a human patient who received a combined kidney and bone marrow transplant. Some T cells may be provided by the graft donor. The chain uses TRBV6-4 and TRBJ2-1; TRBD2 aligns across 9 bases. Sequenced here: CD8+ T cells from blood (PBMCs), sampled 6 months after the transplant. The CDR3 loop reads CASSVVAGEYNEQFF. CDR3 coding DNA: TGTGCCAGCAGTGTGGTAGCGGGAGAATACAATGAGCAGTTCTTC.